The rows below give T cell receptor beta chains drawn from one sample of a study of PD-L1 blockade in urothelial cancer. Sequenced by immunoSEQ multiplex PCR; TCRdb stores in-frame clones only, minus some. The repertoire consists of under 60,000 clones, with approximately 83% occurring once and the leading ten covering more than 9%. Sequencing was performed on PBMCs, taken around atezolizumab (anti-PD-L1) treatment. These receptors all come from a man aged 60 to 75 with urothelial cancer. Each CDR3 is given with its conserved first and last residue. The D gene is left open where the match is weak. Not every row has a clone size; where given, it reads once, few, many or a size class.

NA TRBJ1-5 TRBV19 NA TGTGCCAGTAGTATAGGGGCGGGGTTGAATCAGCCCCAGCATTTT CASSIGAGLNQPQHF
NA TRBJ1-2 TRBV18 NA TGTGCCAGCTCACCACCGGAGTACCGACGATGGGGCTACACCTTC CASSPPEYRRWGYTF
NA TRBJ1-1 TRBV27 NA TGTGCCAGCAGTATTATTTATGGGAGCACTGAAGCTTTCTTT CASSIIYGSTEAFF
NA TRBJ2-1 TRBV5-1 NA TGCGCCAGCAAGGAACCAGGGAACAACAATGAGCAGTTCTTC CASKEPGNNNEQFF
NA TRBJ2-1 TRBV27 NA TGTGCCAGCAGTTTATTTCAGGGGTTGGGATACAATGAGCAGTTCTTC CASSLFQGLGYNEQFF
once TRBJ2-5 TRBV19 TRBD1 TGTGCCAGTAGTGCCAGGGACAGGAGGGAGACCCAGTACTTC CASSARDRRETQYF
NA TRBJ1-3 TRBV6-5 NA TGTGCCAGCAGGGCCCAGGGGATTTCTGGAAACACCATATATTTT CASRAQGISGNTIYF
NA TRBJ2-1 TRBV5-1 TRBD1 TGCGCCAGCAGCTTGGAGAGTCAGGGGGCCTGGGAGCAGTTCTTC CASSLESQGAWEQFF
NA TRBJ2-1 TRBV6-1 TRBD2 TGTGCCAGCACCCTAGCGGACGGGTACAATGAGCAGTTCTTC CASTLADGYNEQFF
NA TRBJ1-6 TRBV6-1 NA TGTGCCAGCAGTGAGCTGGGGGGGAACTATAATTCACCCCTCCACTTT CASSELGGNYNSPLHF
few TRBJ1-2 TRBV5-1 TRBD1 TGCGCCAGCAGCCCACAGGGGGCTCGATATGGCTACACCTTC CASSPQGARYGYTF
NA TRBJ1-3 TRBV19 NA TGTGCCAGTAGCCTCACCCGGGACACTTACTCTGGAAACACCATATATTTT CASSLTRDTYSGNTIYF
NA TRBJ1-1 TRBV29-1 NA TGCAGCGTTGGGTACGTAACGGGTGAAGCTTTCTTT CSVGYVTGEAFF
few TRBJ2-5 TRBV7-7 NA TGTGCTAGCAGCTCTGAGGGTGGGACCCAGTACTTC CASSSEGGTQYF
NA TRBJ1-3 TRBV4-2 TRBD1 TGTGCCAGCAGCCTTCCCGGGACAGCTGGAAACACCATATATTTT CASSLPGTAGNTIYF
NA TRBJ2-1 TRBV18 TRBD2 TGTGCCAGCTCACCCCCACTAGCGGCAAGCTCCTACAATGAGCAGTTCTTC CASSPPLAASSYNEQFF
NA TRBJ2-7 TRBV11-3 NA TGTGCCAGCAGCTTAGGAAGGACACCTACCTACGAGCAGTACTTC CASSLGRTPTYEQYF
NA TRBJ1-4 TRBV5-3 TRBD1 TGTGCCAGAAGCGTATACAGGGGGGGTAATGAAAAACTGTTTTTT CARSVYRGGNEKLFF
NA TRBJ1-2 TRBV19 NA TGTGCCAGTAGTATAAGGGGTGGCTACACCTTC CASSIRGGYTF
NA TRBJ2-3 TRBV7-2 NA TGTGCCAGCAGCCCCGCGACAGATACGCAGTATTTT CASSPATDTQYF
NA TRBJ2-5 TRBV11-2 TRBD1 TGTGCCAGCAGCGGACGTCGGACAGGACAAGAGACCCAGTACTTC CASSGRRTGQETQYF
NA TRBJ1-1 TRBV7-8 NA TGTGCCAGCAGCTTAGCTCAGGGTTACACTGAAGCTTTCTTT CASSLAQGYTEAFF
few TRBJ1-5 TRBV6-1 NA TGTGCCAGCAGTTCTGTTCAGCCCCAGCATTTT CASSSVQPQHF
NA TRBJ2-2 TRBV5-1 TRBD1 TGCGCCAGCAGCTCACCGGGACAGGGGGCTGTGTCCGGGGAGCTGTTTTTT CASSSPGQGAVSGELFF
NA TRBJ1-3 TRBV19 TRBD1 TGTGCCAGTAGTACACAGGGGGTTTCTGGAAACACCATATATTTT CASSTQGVSGNTIYF
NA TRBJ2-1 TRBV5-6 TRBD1 TGTGCCAGCAGCCGGGCGAGACAGGGATCTAACAATGAGCAGTTCTTC CASSRARQGSNNEQFF
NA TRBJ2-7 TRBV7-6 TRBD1 TGTGCCAGCAGCGAGCGACAGGGTTTATCCTACGAGCAGTACTTC CASSERQGLSYEQYF
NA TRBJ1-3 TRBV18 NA TGTGCCAGCACACCTTATACCGGGGGAAACACCATATATTTT CASTPYTGGNTIYF
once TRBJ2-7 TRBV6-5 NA TGTGCCAGCAGCCTCAACAGGGGGGGTTACGAGCAGTACTTC CASSLNRGGYEQYF
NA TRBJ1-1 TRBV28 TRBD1 TGTGCCAGCAGTACGACCGGGACAGGGGGAATCACTGAAGCTTTCTTT CASSTTGTGGITEAFF
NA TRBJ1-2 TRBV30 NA TGTGCCTGGAAGAGTGGAGAGAGTTGCACCTTC CAWKSGESCTF
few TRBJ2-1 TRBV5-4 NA TGTGCCAGCAGCTTGCAGCAACCGGGGGTTGAGCAGTTCTTC CASSLQQPGVEQFF
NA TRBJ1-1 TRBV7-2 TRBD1 TGTGCCAGCAGCCAACAGGGGGCGCTGACTGAAGCTTTCTTT CASSQQGALTEAFF
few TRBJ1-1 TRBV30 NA TGTGCCTGGATTGGGGGCGCGGTGAACACTGAAGCTTTCTTT CAWIGGAVNTEAFF
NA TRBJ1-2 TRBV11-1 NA TGTGCCAGCAGCCTCAAGCGCACTGGCTATGGCTACACCTTC CASSLKRTGYGYTF
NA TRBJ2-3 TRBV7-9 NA TGTGCCAGCAGCCCCGGGACTTCTGACACAGATACGCAGTATTTT CASSPGTSDTDTQYF
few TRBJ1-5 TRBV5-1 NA TGCGCCAGCAGCTTGGACAGTGATCAGCCCCAGCATTTT CASSLDSDQPQHF
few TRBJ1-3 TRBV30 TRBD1 TGTGCCTGGAGTGGTGGACAGGGACAGAACACCATATATTTT CAWSGGQGQNTIYF
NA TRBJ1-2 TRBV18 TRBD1 TGTGCCAGCTCACCCATCGGGGACAGGGGAGAATCTGGCTACACCTTC CASSPIGDRGESGYTF